Sequencing of this T cell receptor (beta chain) was carried out in a study of blood T cell repertoires in COVID-19. Original data processing: Cell counts per sample came from amplifying reference gene primers. The method was immunoSEQ multiplex PCR; TCRdb's version includes in-frame clones alone and lacks a portion of them. The V and J calls and clone size come from that table; D and trimming were worked out from the DNA. The sample holds 250,000 to 300,000 clones, 88% seen once. The CDR3 is 14 amino acids. The germline V gene has CDR1 SGHNT and CDR2 YENEEA. Losses at the gene ends were 3 bases for V and 3 bases for J; bases not matched to a gene: 2. Cohorts were determined from participant-reported clinical history.

Material: PBMCs or T cells enriched from blood (not recorded which). The source of this sequence is a woman aged 60 to 75 in a cohort exposed to, infected with or recovered from COVID-19 (not recorded which). V usage is TRBV11-3 and J usage is TRBJ2-1, with 7 bases lining up with TRBD2. The CDR3 region has the DNA TGTGCCAGCAGCTTTAGCGGGTACTACAATGAGCAGTTCTTC. Translating gives CASSFSGYYNEQFF.